A single sample gave rise to the 14 T cell receptor beta chains below, sequenced in a study of T cell changes during pregnancy in multiple sclerosis. Data came from immunoSEQ multiplex PCR; TCRdb stores just in-frame clones and leaves some out. In the table there are about 50,000 clones, approximately 92% of which are singletons. Here the sequenced sample was CD4+ T cells from peripheral blood mononuclear cells, taken in the third trimester of pregnancy. The origin of the receptors is a female donor with multiple sclerosis, enrolled in a pregnancy study.

The gene calls are TRBV6-5 and TRBJ2-7; maybe TRBD1 (6 bases). The ends were cut back, 7 bases at V and 0 bases at J, with 16 bases in the middle. The germline V gene has CDR1 MNHEY and CDR2 SVGAGI. The CDR3 contains 15 residues. CDR3 bases: TGTGCCAGCACCCACAAGGGGGTCAGCTCCTACGAGCAGTACTTC. It specifies CASTHKGVSSYEQYF.

V gene TRBV30 combines with J gene TRBJ1-6; D remains unclear. Trimming left V 3 bases short and J 0 bases short, with 6 bases between. This CDR3 region has 14 residues. Germline assignment: CDR1 GTSNPN and CDR2 SVGIG (reference sequence). CDR3 sequence: CAWRASSYNSPLHF. In DNA form, the CDR3 reads TGTGCCTGGAGGGCCAGCTCCTATAATTCACCCCTCCACTTT.

The chain employs TRBV2 and TRBJ2-1; 7 positions agree with TRBD2. The junction had 13 bases not matched to a gene; V was cut back by 4 bases and J by 10 bases. Germline CDR1 is SNHLY and CDR2 is FYNNEI. The CDR3 runs 15 residues. CDR3 sequence reads: CASSAPGGFGYEQFF. The DNA of the CDR3 is TGTGCCAGCAGTGCACCGGGGGGATTCGGATACGAGCAGTTCTTC.

This clone appeared a few times. V and J are TRBV7-6 and TRBJ1-1; D gene ambiguous. Germline V gives CDR1 SGHVS, CDR2 FNYEAQ. This CDR3 has 15 residues. Trimming removed 5 bases at V and 4 bases at J, with 17 bases between. CDR3 protein: CASSSQHQWSTEAFF. The CDR3 DNA reads as TGTGCCAGCAGCAGCCAACACCAGTGGAGCACTGAAGCTTTCTTT.

The V gene is TRBV7-2, the J gene TRBJ1-5, with D maybe TRBD1 (5 bases). The germline V and J ends were trimmed by 4 bases and 14 bases, with 15 bases remaining between them. The CDR3 covers 12 residues. Germline lookup yields CDR1 SGHTA and CDR2 FQGNSA. The CDR3 region has the DNA TGTGCCAGCAGCTCCCGAGGAGGGGTAAAGCATTTT. It encodes CASSSRGGVKHF.

This clone was counted between two and nine times. V is TRBV6-4 and J is TRBJ2-3; perhaps TRBD2 as D (6 bases). The ends were cut back, 4 bases at V and 0 bases at J, with 8 bases in the middle. From germline, CDR1 is MRHNA and CDR2 SNTAGT. The CDR3 covers 14 residues. The CDR3 is CASSAGTSTDTQYF. The CDR3 DNA is TGTGCCAGCAGTGCCGGGACTAGCACAGATACGCAGTATTTT.

The CDR3 loop reads CASSINSGGTDTQYF. CDR3 in DNA: TGTGCCAGTAGTATTAATAGCGGGGGCACAGATACGCAGTATTTT. The gene calls are TRBV19 and TRBJ2-3; 8 nucleotides line up with TRBD2. CDR3 length: 15 residues. CDR1 and CDR2 from the germline V gene are LNHDA and SQIVND (reference sequence). With V trimmed by 3 bases and J by 1 base, 3 bases remained unmatched.

The J gene is TRBJ2-3, the V gene TRBV7-9; no clear D gene. Between the trimmed V and J ends, which lost 5 bases and 2 bases, there was a span of 11 bases. This CDR3 spans 14 amino acids. CDR1 is SEHNR, CDR2 FQNEAQ, per germline (reference sequence). The CDR3 DNA is TGTGCCAGCAGCCACAGCCTATACACAGATACGCAGTATTTT. Protein sequence: CASSHSLYTDTQYF.

The chain combines TRBV12-5 with TRBJ2-7, with 7 bases fitting TRBD2. CDR3 size: 16 residues. The J segment lost 0 bases and the V segment lost 5 bases, leaving 10 bases of the junction unmatched. The germline V gene encodes CDR1 LGHNT and CDR2 FRNRAP. CDR3 nucleotide sequence: TGTGCTAGTGGTCCCTCCGGGACTAAAAGCTCCTACGAGCAGTACTTC. This translates into CASGPSGTKSSYEQYF.

The chain combines TRBV7-3 with TRBJ2-1; D remains ambiguous. V lost 1 base, J lost 0 bases, and 10 bases lay in between. Germline V gene lookup returns CDR1 SGHTA and CDR2 FQGTGA. The CDR3 consists of 16 residues. DNA of the CDR3: TGTGCCAGCAGCTTAATCGCCCCTAGCTCCTACAATGAGCAGTTCTTC. This sequence encodes CASSLIAPSSYNEQFF.

The chain has TRBV14 and TRBJ2-3; the match to TRBD2 covers 8 bases. V dropped 0 bases and J dropped 0; count of bases not matched to a gene: 5. The germline gives CDR1 SGHDN, CDR2 FVKESK. CDR3 length: 17 amino acids. The CDR3 region has the DNA TGTGCCAGCAGCCAAGATCTCCGGGGGGGTAGCACAGATACGCAGTATTTT. This gives the protein CASSQDLRGGSTDTQYF.

The chain joins TRBV5-4 to TRBJ1-1, with D perhaps TRBD1 (6 bases). V lost 4 bases and J lost 5, with 12 bases in between. The CDR3 length is 13 residues. Germline-derived CDR1 and CDR2 are SGHNT and YYREEE (reference sequence). CDR3 loop: CASSVGALTEAFF. For the CDR3, the DNA is TGTGCCAGCAGCGTGGGGGCTCTAACTGAAGCTTTCTTT.

The chain couples TRBV5-4 to TRBJ1-4; D unresolved. Germline V gives CDR1 SGHNT, CDR2 YYREEE (reference sequence). The CDR3 is 12 amino acids. The V end lost 4 bases, the J end lost 7 bases, and 8 bases lay between the germline ends. The CDR3: CASSRVGEKLFF. The CDR3 coding sequence is TGTGCCAGCAGCCGGGTGGGTGAAAAACTGTTTTTT. The full variable domain, rest sourced from reference TRBV5-4 and TRBJ1-4, is ETGVTQSPTHLIKTRGQQVTLRCSSQSGHNTVSWYQQALGQGPQFIFQYYREEENGRGNFPPRFSGLQFPNYSSELNVNALELDDSALYLCASSRVGEKLFFGSGTQLSVL.

Only one count was recorded for this clone. The J gene is TRBJ2-7, the V gene TRBV11-2, with TRBD2 matching 11 bases. The CDR3 spans 14 residues. Trimming removed 7 bases from V and 3 bases from J; junction bases left unmatched: 5. Germline V gene sequence: CDR1 SGHAT, CDR2 FQNNGV. CDR3 sequence reads: CASTLAGGLYEQYF. The CDR3 DNA is TGTGCCAGCACTCTAGCGGGGGGCCTCTACGAGCAGTACTTC.